Listed below are T cell receptor beta chains from one sample, sequenced in a study of T-cell reconstitution after alpha-beta-depleted transplantation in children. MiXCR was run by TCRdb on the PCR reads, yielding one entry per CDR3 protein. The sample yields hundreds of thousands of distinct CDR3 sequences, around 15% seen once. The input for sequencing was PBMCs, mostly from graft donor cells, taken 360 days after TCRalphabeta/CD19-depleted stem cell transplant. These receptors were taken from a boy younger than two who had a stem cell transplant for Wiskott-Aldrich syndrome, so the T cells may come from the graft donor. CDR3s include the opening cysteine and the closing phenylalanine or tryptophan. The D gene is left open where the match is weak. Expanded clones are given a class, and other clones once, few, many or no size at all.

J gene,clone size,D gene,V gene,CDR3 protein,CDR3 DNA
TRBJ2-5,few,-,TRBV5-4,CASKPGTPRTETQYF,TGTGCCAGCAAACCCGGGACCCCGAGAACGGAGACCCAGTACTTC
TRBJ2-2,few,-,TRBV12-3/TRBV12-4,CASSRVSGGTGELFF,TGTGCCAGCAGTCGGGTTAGTGGTGGCACCGGGGAGCTGTTTTTT
TRBJ2-5,-,TRBD2,TRBV25-1,CASSLERGRVETQYF,TGTGCCAGCAGTCTCGAGCGGGGGCGGGTAGAGACCCAGTACTTC
TRBJ2-3,few,-,TRBV29-1,CSVAQGGTDTQYF,TGCAGCGTTGCTCAGGGTGGCACAGATACGCAGTATTTT
TRBJ2-7,-,TRBD1,TRBV5-1,CASSLWDRVYEQYF,TGCGCCAGCAGCTTGTGGGACAGGGTCTACGAGCAGTACTTC
TRBJ2-2,-,-,TRBV7-9,CASSSRGTGEELFF,TGTGCCAGCAGCTCTAGGGGGACCGGGGAGGAGCTGTTTTTT
TRBJ2-2,few,-,TRBV12-3/TRBV12-4,CASRRDTRTGELFF,TGTGCCAGCAGACGGGACACTCGAACCGGGGAGCTGTTTTTT
TRBJ1-5,-,-,TRBV24-1,CATSDARGQPQHF,TGTGCCACCAGTGATGCTAGGGGTCAGCCCCAGCATTTT
TRBJ2-7,few,-,TRBV18,CASSPFGSYEQYF,TGTGCCAGCTCACCATTCGGATCCTACGAGCAGTACTTC
TRBJ2-3,-,-,TRBV6-6,CASSYTMPYF,TGTGCCAGCAGTTACACCATGCCGTATTTT
TRBJ1-5,-,TRBD1,TRBV28,CASSIVRGLSQPQHF,TGTGCCAGCAGTATCGTAAGGGGGCTGAGCCAGCCCCAGCATTTT
TRBJ1-6,-,TRBD1,TRBV4-3,CASSQHRGSSPLHF,TGCGCCAGCAGCCAACACAGGGGAAGCTCACCCCTCCACTTT
TRBJ2-3,few,-,TRBV10-2,CASSERPFASTDTQYF,TGCGCCAGCAGTGAAAGGCCCTTCGCTAGCACAGATACGCAGTATTTT
TRBJ2-4,few,TRBD1,TRBV5-1,CASSRTGTENIQYF,TGCGCCAGCAGCCGGACAGGGACTGAAAACATTCAGTACTTC
TRBJ2-7,few,-,TRBV11-2,CASSLDARPRYEQYF,TGTGCCAGCAGCTTAGATGCGCGACCGCGATACGAGCAGTACTTC
TRBJ2-5,-,-,TRBV20-1,CSARHSPTVETQYF,TGCAGTGCAAGACATTCCCCGACGGTGGAGACCCAGTACTTC
TRBJ1-1,few,TRBD1,TRBV9,CASSGGTDGKAFF,TGTGCCAGCAGCGGGGGGACAGATGGGAAAGCTTTCTTT
TRBJ2-7,-,TRBD1,TRBV6-5,CASSYSGIGTGFYEQYF,TGTGCCAGCAGTTACTCGGGTATCGGGACAGGGTTCTACGAGCAGTACTTC
TRBJ2-1,few,-,TRBV7-6,CASSLGRQGAGGRAYNEQFF,TGTGCCAGCAGCTTAGGTCGACAGGGGGCCGGCGGGAGGGCCTACAATGAGCAGTTCTTC
TRBJ2-1,few,-,TRBV6-2/TRBV6-3,CASSWTFLSPNNEQFF,TGTGCCAGCAGCTGGACTTTCCTATCACCCAACAATGAGCAGTTCTTC
TRBJ2-1,-,TRBD2,TRBV15,CATSRVKGLAGSVRARNEQFF,TGTGCCACCAGCAGAGTTAAGGGACTAGCGGGGTCGGTTCGTGCTAGGAATGAGCAGTTCTTC
TRBJ1-5,-,-,TRBV20-1,CSARWQGSNQPQHF,TGCAGTGCTAGATGGCAGGGGAGCAATCAGCCCCAGCATTTT